One and the same sample provided the 21 T cell receptor beta chains below, sequenced in a study of long-term antiretroviral therapy in people with HIV. The immunoSEQ assay was v3.0, run at survey level. The assay was immunoSEQ multiplex PCR, and TCRdb's table has in-frame clones only and misses some. The top ten clones hold about 4.5% of a sample with approximately 24,000 clones, more than 75% of them seen once. This specimen was unsorted PBMCs, taken almost 6 years after starting antiretroviral therapy. All receptors come from a man aged 30-40 years with HIV.

The rearrangement joins TRBV7-3 to TRBJ2-7, with D possibly being TRBD2 (6 bases). The germline gives CDR1 SGHTA, CDR2 FQGTGA. V was trimmed by 4 bases and J by 0 bases, leaving 10 bases between them. The CDR3 totals 14 residues. In DNA, the CDR3 is TGTGCCAGCAGCTCGGGGAGGAACTCCTACGAGCAGTACTTC. Its protein is CASSSGRNSYEQYF.

The gene calls are TRBV7-7 and TRBJ2-3, with TRBD2 identical over 12 bases. The CDR3 has 16 residues. CDR1 is SSHAT and CDR2 is FNYEAQ in the germline V gene (reference sequence). Trimming cost V 5 bases and J 8 bases; bases outside gene matches: 11. The CDR3, as DNA: TGTGCCAGCAGCCTCCTAGCGGGGGGGTCTAGCGGTACGCAGTATTTT. It yields the protein CASSLLAGGSSGTQYF.

The rearrangement uses TRBV11-1 and TRBJ2-2, with no clear D. V was pared by 2 bases and J by 0 bases, with 7 bases between. This CDR3 contains 15 residues. Germline V CDR1 and CDR2: SGHAT, FQDESV (reference sequence). CDR3 DNA: TGTGCCAGCAGCTTACCCACCCCGAACACCGGGGAGCTGTTTTTT. Translation gives CASSLPTPNTGELFF. The whole variable domain, filled in from reference TRBV11-1 and TRBJ2-2, reads EAEVAQSPRYKITEKSQAVAFWCDPISGHATLYWYRQILGQGPELLVQFQDESVVDDSQLPKDRFSAERLKGVDSTLKIQPAELGDSAMYLCASSLPTPNTGELFFGEGSRLTVL.

The chain joins TRBV11-2 to TRBJ2-3; D call uncertain. CDR3 length equals 12 residues. Trimming left V 2 bases short and J 0 bases short, with 0 bases between. Per germline, CDR1 SGHAT and CDR2 FQNNGV. The CDR3 nucleotides are TGTGCCAGCAGCTTAAGCACAGATACGCAGTATTTT. It specifies CASSLSTDTQYF.

The genes are TRBV11-2 and TRBJ2-2; 7 bases align to TRBD2. This CDR3 comprises 14 residues. V shed 6 bases and J 2 bases; nucleotides not matched to a gene: 3. The germline V gene has CDR1 SGHAT and CDR2 FQNNGV. The CDR3 DNA reads as TGTGCCAGCAGTCGGGACTATAACACCGGGGAGCTGTTTTTT. Its protein product is CASSRDYNTGELFF.

The chain recombines TRBV5-1 with TRBJ2-3; 9 bases map to TRBD2. This CDR3 is built from 14 residues. CDR1 SGHRS and CDR2 YFSETQ come from the germline V gene. With 6 bases clipped from V and 4 bases from J, the junction kept 6 bases outside the gene matches. CDR3: CASTRTSAADTQYF. The CDR3 bases are TGCGCCAGCACCCGGACTAGCGCCGCAGATACGCAGTATTTT.

The CDR3 here is CASSMNGLNQETQYF. The CDR3 DNA reads TGTGCCAGTAGTATGAACGGACTAAACCAAGAGACCCAGTACTTC. The gene calls are TRBV19 and TRBJ2-5, with a possible D match to TRBD2 (6 bases). Germline CDR1 reads LNHDA; CDR2 reads SQIVND (reference sequence). The CDR3 is 15 residues long. Trimming removed 3 bases from V and 0 bases from J, with 11 bases in between.

The chain combines TRBV28 with TRBJ2-3; 8 bases are a match to TRBD1. The CDR3 has 21 residues. Germline V lookup: CDR1 MDHEN, CDR2 SYDVKM. V lost 3 bases and J lost 4; bases outside the gene matches: 24. The DNA of the CDR3 is TGTGCCAGCAGTTTCGGATTTTCCGGGACAGGTAATGGGGACACAGCAGATACGCAGTATTTT. Translation: CASSFGFSGTGNGDTADTQYF.

This clone was detected once. The CDR3 is CASSQDWGDTEAFF. The CDR3 nucleotides read TGCGCCAGCAGCCAAGACTGGGGTGACACTGAAGCTTTCTTT. The V and J genes are TRBV4-3 and TRBJ1-1, with D unclear. The germline gives CDR1 LGHNA, CDR2 YSLEER. The CDR3 totals 14 residues. V was cut by 0 bases and J by 3 bases, with 8 bases left in between.

The chain employs TRBV4-2 and TRBJ2-1; 13 bases are a match to TRBD2. Per the germline V gene, CDR1 is LGHNA and CDR2 is YNFKEQ. The CDR3 runs 20 residues. With 0 bases clipped from V and 3 bases from J, the junction kept 11 bases outside the gene matches. The CDR3 DNA reads as TGTGCCAGCAGCCAAGATTTGACTAGCGGGGGGACAAACCACTACAATGAGCAGTTCTTC. This sequence encodes CASSQDLTSGGTNHYNEQFF.

The chain combines TRBV28 with TRBJ1-5; D gene ambiguous. The V end lost 1 base, the J end lost 6 bases, and 10 bases lay between the germline ends. This CDR3 contains 14 residues. In germline, CDR1 is MDHEN, CDR2 SYDVKM. The CDR3 region has the DNA TGTGCCAGCAGTTTATTGGTAGCCAGTCAGCCCCAGCATTTT. It specifies CASSLLVASQPQHF.

This chain links TRBV2 with TRBJ2-2, with TRBD1 identical over 9 bases. The CDR3 spans 12 residues. J was trimmed by 15 bases and V by 6 bases; bases with no gene match: 8. Germline V gene data show CDR1 as SNHLY and CDR2 as FYNNEI. The CDR3 DNA reads as TGTGCCAGCAGAGTTGGGACAGGGAGGTTGTTTTTT. Its translation: CASRVGTGRLFF.

This clone was detected once. The chain couples TRBV6-1 to TRBJ2-7; 8 nucleotides align to TRBD2. Germline V CDR1 and CDR2: MNHNS, SASEGT. J gave up 4 bases and V 7 bases, and 12 bases lay outside the gene matches. The CDR3 totals 15 residues. CDR3 region: CASTDILAGRYEQYF. CDR3 sequence (DNA): TGTGCCAGCACCGATATATTAGCGGGGAGATACGAGCAGTACTTC.

This rearrangement joins TRBV28 to TRBJ2-7, with D possibly being TRBD1 (6 bases). In germline, CDR1 is MDHEN, CDR2 SYDVKM. Deletions cut 3 bases from V and 3 bases from J, with 9 bases between. This CDR3 is built from 13 residues. The CDR3 reads CASSFTGYYEQYF. The CDR3 DNA reads TGTGCCAGCAGTTTCACAGGGTACTACGAGCAGTACTTC.

This chain links TRBV15 with TRBJ1-1; TRBD1 is a possible D gene (6 bases). The germline gives CDR1 LNHNV, CDR2 YYDKDF (reference sequence). The CDR3 sequence is 15 residues long. V was cut by 5 bases and J by 3 bases, with 16 bases left in between. The CDR3 loop is CATSLITGFDTEAFF. The CDR3 region has the DNA TGTGCCACCAGCCTAATTACAGGGTTTGACACTGAAGCTTTCTTT.

CDR3 nucleotides: TGTGCCAGCAGCCAAGAGAGGGGTAGTGGCTACACCTTC. Its translation: CASSQERGSGYTF. The chain recombines TRBV14 with TRBJ1-2; D is perhaps TRBD1 (5 bases). V lost 0 bases, J lost 7 bases, and 9 bases lay in between. The length of the CDR3 is 13 residues. Germline CDR1 and CDR2: SGHDN and FVKESK.

The genes are TRBV27 and TRBJ2-2, with D possibly being TRBD1 (6 bases). Trimming removed 6 bases from V and 4 bases from J, with 15 bases in between. The CDR3 length is 15 residues. Germline loops: CDR1 MNHEY, CDR2 SMNVEV (reference sequence). CDR3 in amino acids: CASRRGSSLTGELFF. The CDR3 DNA reads as TGTGCCAGCAGAAGGGGGAGCTCCCTCACCGGGGAGCTGTTTTTT.

The V gene is TRBV27, the J gene TRBJ1-6; 7 bases are shared with TRBD1. The CDR3 is 14 residues long. Germline assignment: CDR1 MNHEY and CDR2 SMNVEV (reference sequence). The ends lost 5 bases at V and 11 bases at J; junction bases unmatched: 9. The CDR3 loop is CASSPGTVDPPLHF. The CDR3 bases are TGTGCCAGCAGTCCCGGGACAGTGGATCCACCCCTCCACTTT.

This clone has just a few counts. V and J are TRBV7-3 and TRBJ2-7; D uncertain. CDR3 size: 14 residues. Trimming removed 2 bases from V and 2 bases from J, with 10 bases in between. The germline gives CDR1 SGHTA, CDR2 FQGTGA. The CDR3 nucleotides read TGTGCCAGCAGCTTATTATCAGGACCCTACGAGCAGTACTTC. Its protein product is CASSLLSGPYEQYF.

J is TRBJ1-1 and V is TRBV7-2, with D possibly being TRBD1 (6 bases). Germline CDR1 is SGHTA and CDR2 is FQGNSA. CDR3 size: 13 residues. The ends were cut back, 8 bases at V and 1 base at J, with 11 bases in the middle. In DNA, the CDR3 is TGTGCCAGCTGGGGGCAATGGAACACTGAAGCTTTCTTT. Its protein is CASWGQWNTEAFF.

J is TRBJ1-1 and V is TRBV30; no definite D call. Between the trimmed V and J ends, which lost 4 bases and 0 bases, there was a span of 6 bases. Germline V gene data show CDR1 as GTSNPN and CDR2 as SVGIG (reference sequence). There are 12 residues in the CDR3. DNA for the CDR3: TGTGCCTGGAAGGTAATGAACACTGAAGCTTTCTTT. This sequence encodes CAWKVMNTEAFF.